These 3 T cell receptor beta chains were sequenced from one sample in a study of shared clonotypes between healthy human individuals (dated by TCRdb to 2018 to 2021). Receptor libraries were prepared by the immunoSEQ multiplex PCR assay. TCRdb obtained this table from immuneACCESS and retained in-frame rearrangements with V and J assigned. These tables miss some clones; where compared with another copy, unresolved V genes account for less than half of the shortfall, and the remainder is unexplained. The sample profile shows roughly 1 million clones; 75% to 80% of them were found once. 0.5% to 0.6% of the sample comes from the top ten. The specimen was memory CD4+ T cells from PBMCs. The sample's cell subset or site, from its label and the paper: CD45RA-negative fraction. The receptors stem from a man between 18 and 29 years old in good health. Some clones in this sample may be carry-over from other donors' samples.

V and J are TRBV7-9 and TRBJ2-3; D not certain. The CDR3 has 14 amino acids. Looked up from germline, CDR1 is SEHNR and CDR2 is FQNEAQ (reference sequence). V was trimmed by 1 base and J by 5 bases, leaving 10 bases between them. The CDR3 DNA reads TGTGCCAGCAGCTTAGACCACGCGGAAGATACGCAGTATTTT. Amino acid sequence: CASSLDHAEDTQYF.

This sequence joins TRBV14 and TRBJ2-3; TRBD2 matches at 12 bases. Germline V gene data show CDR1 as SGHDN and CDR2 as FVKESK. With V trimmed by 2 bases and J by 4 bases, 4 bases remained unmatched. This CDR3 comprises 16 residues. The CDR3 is CASSQRLAGAPDTQYF. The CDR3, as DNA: TGTGCCAGCAGCCAACGACTAGCGGGAGCCCCAGATACGCAGTATTTT.

The CDR3 region is CASSPSVEETQYF. CDR3 nucleotides: TGTGCCAGCAGCCCCAGCGTCGAAGAGACCCAGTACTTC. The rearrangement joins TRBV7-7 to TRBJ2-5, with no clear D. Germline V gene lookup returns CDR1 SSHAT and CDR2 FNYEAQ (reference sequence). The CDR3 length is 13 residues. V lost 5 bases and J lost 3, with 10 bases in between.